The clone carrying this T cell receptor (beta chain) has just a few counts. Its antigen is as yet unknown. This entry comes from a study of T cell repertoires in cytomegalovirus infection. Study-level information: Selection of CMV epitopes for the study included recently identified HLA-C-restricted and well-studied HLA-B-restricted ones.

Broader study findings: In two of eight donors, the top clonotype was HLA-C-restricted CMV-specific.

Per germline, CDR1 MGHRA and CDR2 YSYEKL. The junction had 2 bases not matched to a gene; V was cut back by 0 bases and J by 3 bases. The CDR3 is 14 residues long. TCRdb itself ran the reads through MiXCR, one entry per CDR3 protein. The data contain 900,000 to 950,000 distinct CDR3 sequences, approximately 32% of them singletons. Source: cultured CD8+ T cells from PBMCs, taken from culture after CMV antigen stimulation. This chain links TRBV4-1 with TRBJ2-7; 7 positions match TRBD1. The clonotype comes from a human donor in good health (CMV status not recorded). Some clones in this sample may be carry-over from other donors' samples. Here the CDR3 reads CASSQDAGGYEQYF. CDR3 nucleotides: TGCGCCAGCAGCCAAGATGCAGGGGGCTACGAGCAGTACTTC.